This TCR beta chain is drawn from a study of shared clonotypes between healthy human individuals. At the deep level, the assay was run. The assay was immunoSEQ multiplex PCR, and TCRdb's table has in-frame clones only and misses some. The sample holds more than 2 million clones, approximately 94% seen once. For this clone: Antigen: not known.

Notes on the study in general: Larger richness was generally estimated for naive than memory subsets. Sampling included only blood; tissue repertoires likely differ.

Trimming took 3 bases from V and 4 from J, leaving 12 bases between them. The CDR3 is 13 amino acids. Germline V gene sequence: CDR1 GTSNPN, CDR2 SVGIG (reference sequence). This chain joins TRBV30 and TRBJ1-2, with a weak D call TRBD1 (5 bases). The source material was naive CD4+ T cells sorted from blood. Subset: CD45RA+ positively selected. The TCR was taken from a man between 18 and 35 years old in good health. In DNA, the CDR3 is TGTGCCTGGAGATCGGCAGGGACCTATGGCTACACCTTC. Its translation: CAWRSAGTYGYTF.